The following is a T cell receptor (beta chain) sequence with its context. These data originate in a study of OX40 agonist ivuxolimab in advanced cancers. Looking at the study overall: Ivuxolimab, an agonist antibody against OX40 (CD134), was given to patients.

Sequencing used immunoSEQ multiplex PCR; TCRdb keeps in-frame clones, though not all of them. The sample consists of about 79,000 clones, 86% of them appearing once. The CDR3 length is 14 residues. The trim removed 2 bases at V and 5 bases at J, leaving 5 bases unmatched. Germline CDR1 reads MNHNY; CDR2 reads SVGAGI (reference sequence). This specimen consisted of CD4+ or CD8+ T cells sorted from blood, obtained in a trial of the OX40 agonist ivuxolimab. This TCR came from an adult with an advanced solid tumor such as melanoma, head and neck, liver or kidney cancer. The V gene is TRBV6-6, the J gene TRBJ2-7; 8 nucleotides agree with TRBD2. The CDR3 DNA follows: TGTGCCAGCAGTTACCCCGGACTAGCCCACGAGCAGTACTTC. This translates into CASSYPGLAHEQYF.